This is a list of T cell receptor beta chains from one sample in a study of OX40 agonist ivuxolimab in advanced cancers. Method: immunoSEQ multiplex PCR; TCRdb's copy keeps in-frame clones and lacks some. Here the sample spans 75,000 to 90,000 clones, about 93% being singletons. This specimen was CD4+ or CD8+ T cells sorted from blood, taken in a trial of the OX40 agonist ivuxolimab. Receptors were obtained from an adult with an advanced solid tumor such as melanoma, head and neck, liver or kidney cancer. Each CDR3 is given with its conserved first and last residue. The D gene is left open where the match is weak. The size field is filled for only some rows; it gives once, few, many or a size class.

v_gene	j_gene	abundance	len	d_gene	CDR3nt	CDR3aa
TRBV6-5	TRBJ2-7	.	14	.	TGTGCCAGCAGTCGCGACTCCGTCTCCTACGAGCAGTACTTC	CASSRDSVSYEQYF
TRBV5-5	TRBJ1-3	.	13	.	TGTGCCAGCAGGCAGAGCTCTGGAAACACCATATATTTT	CASRQSSGNTIYF
TRBV28	TRBJ2-5	.	16	TRBD1	TGTGCCAGCAGTTCACTCTACAGGGGGGTTGAGCAGACCCAGTACTTC	CASSSLYRGVEQTQYF
TRBV5-1	TRBJ1-1	.	13	.	TGCGCCAGCAGTCGGGATCTTAACACTGAAGCTTTCTTT	CASSRDLNTEAFF
TRBV9	TRBJ2-2	.	14	.	TGTGCCAGCAGCGTAGAAATTAAAGCAGGGGAGCTGTTTTTT	CASSVEIKAGELFF
TRBV27	TRBJ2-2	few	19	TRBD2	TGTGCCAGCAGGCGCCGGGGAGGGAGGGCTAGCGAGAACACCGGGGAGCTGTTTTTT	CASRRRGGRASENTGELFF
TRBV7-9	TRBJ2-2	.	16	TRBD2	TGTGCCAGCAGCTTATCAGGACTAGGGGACACCGGGGAGCTGTTTTTT	CASSLSGLGDTGELFF
TRBV18	TRBJ1-2	.	13	TRBD1	TGTGCCAGCTCACCGTTAGACAGGGCTGGCTACACCTTC	CASSPLDRAGYTF
TRBV27	TRBJ2-1	.	17	TRBD2	TGTGCCAGCAGTTTATCTGGCTGGACTAGCGGGTACAATGAGCAGTTCTTC	CASSLSGWTSGYNEQFF
TRBV6-5	TRBJ1-1	.	15	TRBD1	TGTGCCAGCAGCTATCTACAGGGGATTGGTACTGAAGCTTTCTTT	CASSYLQGIGTEAFF
TRBV4-1	TRBJ2-3	.	12	.	TGCGCCAGCAGCCAAGTTGCAGATACGCAGTATTTT	CASSQVADTQYF
TRBV7-9	TRBJ2-1	.	16	TRBD2	TGTGCCAGCAGCTCCCAGGGGAGCGGGAGTTACAATGAGCAGTTCTTC	CASSSQGSGSYNEQFF